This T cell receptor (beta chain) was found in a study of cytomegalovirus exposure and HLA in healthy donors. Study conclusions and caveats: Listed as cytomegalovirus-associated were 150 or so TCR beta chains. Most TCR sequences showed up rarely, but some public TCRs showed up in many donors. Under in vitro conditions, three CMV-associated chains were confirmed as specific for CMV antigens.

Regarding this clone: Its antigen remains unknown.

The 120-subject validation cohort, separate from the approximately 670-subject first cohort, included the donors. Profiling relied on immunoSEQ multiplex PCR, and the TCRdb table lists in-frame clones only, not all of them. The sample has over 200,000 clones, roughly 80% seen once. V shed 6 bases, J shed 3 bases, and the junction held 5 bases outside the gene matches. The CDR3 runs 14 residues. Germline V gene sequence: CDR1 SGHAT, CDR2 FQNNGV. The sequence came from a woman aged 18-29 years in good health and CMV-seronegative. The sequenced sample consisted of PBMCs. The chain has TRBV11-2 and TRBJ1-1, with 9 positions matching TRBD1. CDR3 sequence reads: CASRLGQGYTEAFF. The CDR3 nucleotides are TGTGCCAGCAGATTGGGACAGGGTTACACTGAAGCTTTCTTT. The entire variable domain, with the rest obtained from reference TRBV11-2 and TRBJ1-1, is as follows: EAGVAQSPRYKIIEKRQSVAFWCNPISGHATLYWYQQILGQGPKLLIQFQNNGVVDDSQLPKDRFSAERLKGVDSTLKIQPAKLEDSAVYLCASRLGQGYTEAFFGQGTRLTVV.